What follows are 9 T cell receptor beta chains derived from one specimen sequenced in a study of blood T cell repertoires in COVID-19 (dated by TCRdb to 2018 to 2021). Library construction relied on the immunoSEQ multiplex PCR assay. TCRdb took this table from immuneACCESS and kept in-frame rearrangements with V and J called. Such tables lack part of the clones; where checked against another copy, unresolved V genes explain under half of the gap, and the rest is unexplained. The sample records about 310,000 clones, approximately 83% of which are singletons. Around 2.1% of the sample comes from the top ten. The sequenced sample consisted of PBMCs or T cells enriched from blood (not recorded which). These TCRs come from a man aged 25-40 years who had recovered from COVID-19.

This clone was found a few times. The V gene is TRBV6-1, the J gene TRBJ2-7, with 11 nucleotides matching TRBD1. This CDR3 region has 15 residues. CDR1 MNHNS and CDR2 SASEGT come from the germline V gene. The ends lost 3 bases at V and 3 bases at J; junction bases unmatched: 4. CDR3 bases: TGTGCCAGCAGTGAGGATGGGACAGGGGGCTACGAGCAGTACTTC. Residues: CASSEDGTGGYEQYF.

The V call is TRBV30, the J call TRBJ1-1; perhaps TRBD1 as D (6 bases). CDR1 is GTSNPN and CDR2 is SVGIG in the germline V gene (reference sequence). Between the trimmed V and J ends, which lost 0 bases and 8 bases, there was a span of 10 bases. The CDR3 is 12 residues long. CDR3: CAWSVLGGEAFF. The CDR3 DNA is TGTGCCTGGAGTGTTTTAGGGGGAGAAGCTTTCTTT.

This clone was counted between two and nine times. This rearrangement joins TRBV5-1 to TRBJ2-1; TRBD2 might be the D (6 bases). The CDR3 loop spans 14 amino acids. Germline values: CDR1 SGHRS, CDR2 YFSETQ. Trimming shortened V by 0 bases and J by 5 bases, and 9 bases separated the two germline ends. The CDR3 DNA is TGCGCCAGCAGCTTGGGGGACTTTAACAATGAGCAGTTCTTC. Protein sequence: CASSLGDFNNEQFF.

The chain employs TRBV9 and TRBJ1-1; 7 bases match TRBD1. Germline loops: CDR1 SGDLS, CDR2 YYNGEE. V shed 2 bases and J 0 bases; nucleotides not matched to a gene: 10. The CDR3 runs 17 residues. CDR3 in DNA: TGTGCCAGCAGCGTCGACACGACAGGGCAGCTGAACACTGAAGCTTTCTTT. Translation: CASSVDTTGQLNTEAFF.

This clone came up once. The rearrangement uses TRBV7-2 and TRBJ1-6; 9 nucleotides line up with TRBD1. The CDR3 runs 14 residues. J lost 8 bases, V lost 3 bases, and 2 bases had no gene match. CDR1 SGHTA and CDR2 FQGNSA come from the germline V gene. DNA of the CDR3: TGTGCCAGCAGCTTGGGACAGGGCCATTCACCCCTCCACTTT. As protein: CASSLGQGHSPLHF.

The rearrangement joins TRBV5-1 to TRBJ1-5, with a possible D match to TRBD1 (6 bases). Germline V gene data show CDR1 as SGHRS and CDR2 as YFSETQ. The CDR3 is 15 residues long. Trimming took off 0 bases at V and 0 bases at J, with 7 bases between the two ends. The CDR3 bases are TGCGCCAGCAGCTTGGAACAGGGTAGCAATCAGCCCCAGCATTTT. Its protein is CASSLEQGSNQPQHF.

The chain has TRBV6-6 and TRBJ2-3; 8 bases line up with TRBD1. Trimming at V came to 10 bases and at J to 0 bases, leaving 6 bases not matched to a gene. The CDR3 contains 14 residues. Looked up from germline, CDR1 is MNHNY and CDR2 is SVGAGI (reference sequence). CDR3 DNA: TGTGCCACCCGGACAGGGATGAGCACAGATACGCAGTATTTT. Its translation: CATRTGMSTDTQYF.

The chain links TRBV2 to TRBJ1-1; unclear D gene. The germline V gene encodes CDR1 SNHLY and CDR2 FYNNEI. Deletions cut 1 base from V and 2 bases from J, with 20 bases between. CDR3 length: 18 amino acids. In nucleotides, the CDR3 is TGTGCCAGCAGTGAAGGGCCGCCCCAAATCTTGCAAAACACTGAAGCTTTCTTT. Translation: CASSEGPPQILQNTEAFF.

V and J are TRBV7-9 and TRBJ2-3, with 12 bases that match TRBD2. The CDR3 is 16 residues long. Germline CDR1 reads SEHNR; CDR2 reads FQNEAQ (reference sequence). V was clipped by 2 bases and J by 3 bases; unmatched bases: 3. CDR3 sequence: CASSLRGTSGTDTQYF. Here the CDR3 DNA reads TGTGCCAGCAGCTTAAGGGGGACTAGCGGGACAGATACGCAGTATTTT.